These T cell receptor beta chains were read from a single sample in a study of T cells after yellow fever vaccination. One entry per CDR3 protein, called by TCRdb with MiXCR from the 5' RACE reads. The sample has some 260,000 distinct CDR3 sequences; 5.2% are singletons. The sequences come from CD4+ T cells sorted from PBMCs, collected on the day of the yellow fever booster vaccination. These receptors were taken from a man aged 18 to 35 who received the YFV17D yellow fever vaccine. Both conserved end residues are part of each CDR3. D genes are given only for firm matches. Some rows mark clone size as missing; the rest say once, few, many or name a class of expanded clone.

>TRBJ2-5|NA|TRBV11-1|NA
TGTGCCAGCAGCTTAGGCCCCACAGAGACCCAGTACTTC
CASSLGPTETQYF
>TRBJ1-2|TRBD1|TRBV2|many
TGTGCCAGCAGCGGGACAGGGGGGGGCTACTATGGCTACACCTTC
CASSGTGGGYYGYTF
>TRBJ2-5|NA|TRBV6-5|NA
TGTGCCAGCAGTTACGGGGGAGGGGGATCTCAAGAGACCCAGTACTTC
CASSYGGGGSQETQYF
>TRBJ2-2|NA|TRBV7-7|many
TGTGCTAGCAGCCGAGGCGGAGGCACCGGGGAGCTGTTTTTT
CASSRGGGTGELFF
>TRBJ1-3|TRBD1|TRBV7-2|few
TGTGCCAGCAGACCAGGGGGTGGAAACACCATATATTTT
CASRPGGGNTIYF
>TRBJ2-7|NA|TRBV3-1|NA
TGTGCCAGCAGCCGCCTGGCAGACGAGCAGTACTTC
CASSRLADEQYF
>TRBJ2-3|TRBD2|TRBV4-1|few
TGCGCCAGCAGCCAAGATGGGGGACGGGTAGCGGGGTTCAGGGATACGCAGTATTTT
CASSQDGGRVAGFRDTQYF
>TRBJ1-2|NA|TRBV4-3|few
TGCGCCAGCAGCCCCCGACGGGGTAACGGCTATGGCTACACCTTC
CASSPRRGNGYGYTF
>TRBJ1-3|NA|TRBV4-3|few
TGCGCCAGCAGCAAAGAACGGGGGGGGTGGGCCTCTGGAAACACCATATATTTT
CASSKERGGWASGNTIYF
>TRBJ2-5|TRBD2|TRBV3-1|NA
TGTGCCAGCAGCCAATACGGGGGGATTCAAGAGACCCAGTACTTC
CASSQYGGIQETQYF
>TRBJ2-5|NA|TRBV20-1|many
TGCAGTGCTAGTTCGGCTAGCGCTGAACTAGAGACCCAGTACTTC
CSASSASAELETQYF
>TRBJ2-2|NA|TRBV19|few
TGTGCCAGTACCACGAGAGGGGAGCTGTTTTTT
CASTTRGELFF
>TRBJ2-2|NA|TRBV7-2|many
TGTGCCAGCAGCTTTGACCAGGGGAAGTTCACCGGGGAGCTGTTTTTT
CASSFDQGKFTGELFF
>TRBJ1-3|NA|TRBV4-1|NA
TGCGCCAGCAGCCAAGGAATGGGGCGGAAGCGCTCTGGAAACACCATATATTTT
CASSQGMGRKRSGNTIYF
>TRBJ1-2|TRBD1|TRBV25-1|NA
TGTGCCAGCAGTGCCCAGGGGGGTATAAACTATGGCTACACCTTC
CASSAQGGINYGYTF
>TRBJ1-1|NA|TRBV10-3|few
TGTGCCATCAGTGGACGGGACACTGAAGCTTTCTTT
CAISGRDTEAFF
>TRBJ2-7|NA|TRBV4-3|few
TGCGCCAGCAGCCTAACAGGGAATGGAGCCGAGCAGTACTTC
CASSLTGNGAEQYF
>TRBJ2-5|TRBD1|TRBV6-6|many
TGTGCCAGCAGACGGACAGGGGGCATGGGGGAGACCCAGTACTTC
CASRRTGGMGETQYF
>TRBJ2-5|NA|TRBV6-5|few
TGTGCCAGCAGTTACGGGGTTGGAGAGACCCAGTACTTC
CASSYGVGETQYF
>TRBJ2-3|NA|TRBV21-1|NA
TGTGCCAGCGGTGTCGGGGCCCCCACAGGCCTTATAGCGGGGTGCACAGATACGCAGTATTTT
CASGVGAPTGLIAGCTDTQYF
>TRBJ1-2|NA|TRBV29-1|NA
TGCAGCGCTCCCAAGGGCCGAGGGATATATGGCTACACCTTC
CSAPKGRGIYGYTF
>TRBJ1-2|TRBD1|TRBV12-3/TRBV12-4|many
TGTGCCAGCAGTCTAGGGACAGGAAACTATGGCTACACCTTC
CASSLGTGNYGYTF